This T cell receptor (beta chain) derives from a study of response to subunit inactivated influenza vaccine listed by TCRdb under 2018. Broadly, across the study: To follow how T cells responded to a trivalent subunit inactivated influenza vaccine, the researchers relied on deep quantitative profiling of the T cell receptor repertoire.

Overall study results and their limits: It was suggested by the authors that each seasonal influenza vaccination may recruit only a limited number of new T cells.

Including cysteine and phenylalanine, the CDR3 has 11 amino acids. The retained sequence is limited to the CDR3, 33 bases, with the frame set at the first base. The germline V gene sets CDR1 to SQVTM and CDR2 to ANQGSEA. The junction shows trimming of 3 bases on V and 14 bases on J, plus 13 bases between the germline ends. Library prep was done by RT-PCR. TCRdb lists the instrument as Illumina HiSeq 2500. TCRdb redid the processing of the public reads, applying fastp at Q25 and MiXCR, and retained in-frame beta chains. Duplicate CDR3 protein sequences are folded into a single record with the most common DNA and genes. The sample has some 550,000 distinct CDR3 sequences on record, under 30% of them singletons. The top ten constitute 2.8% of the sample. As for this clonotype: Its antigen specificity is not known. Base qualities are not recorded, but no much larger clone differs from it by a single base.

This sample was shared with a second study, whose subject was T cells expressing NK-cell markers. The second paper states: TCR beta cDNA libraries were made by 5'RACE template switching that added a universal primer site and unique molecular identifiers. Eight or nine donors provided sorted CD3+CD56+NKG2C+, CD3+CD56+NKG2C- and CD3+CD56-NKG2C+ T-cell subsets, whose TCR beta-chain repertoires were profiled. Seven of the eight sequenced donors were HCMV-seropositive and one was HCMV-seronegative. To restrict sorting to alphabetaTCR-expressing T cells, an anti-gammadeltaTCR antibody was added in several experiments. In a handful of donors, the dominant CD3+CD56+NKG2C+ clonotypes were among the top 10 CD8+ clonotypes and accounted for about 1.0-7.5% of CD8+ T cells. Those dominant clonotypes were again the most abundant among CD3+CD56-NKG2C+ cells in a few donors, at roughly 28.3-60.1%. It remained unclear whether the expanded NKG2C-expressing T cell clones were specific for HCMV antigens. The study sequenced eight donors, all healthy volunteers chosen at random: three men and five women. HCMV serostatus was determined by detecting HCMV-specific IgG in serum with a commercial ELISA kit. Ficoll density gradient centrifugation was used to isolate peripheral blood mononuclear cells from blood. Magnetic immunoseparation with Miltenyi isolation kits was used to isolate CD4+ and CD8+ T cells from PBMC. Priming for cDNA synthesis came from the TCR beta constant segment, and two successive PCR amplification steps followed. The libraries were sequenced on Illumina HiSeq 2000/2500, MiSeq or NextSeq, producing 2 x 150 bp reads. MIGEC was used to demultiplex reads and group the reads by UMI, and MiTCR was used to assemble and quantify clonotypes. To exclude erroneous sequences, any TCR cDNA sequence not supported by at least two reads was discarded. The tcR package was used for downstream repertoire analysis, and clonotypes were matched between fractions using CDR3 nucleotide sequence together with V segment. VDJmatch was used to annotate antigen specificity against VDJdb, with one amino acid substitution allowed in CDR3.

The chain joins TRBV29-1 to TRBJ1-4, with no confident D gene call. Here the sequenced sample was CD4+ T cells sorted from PBMCs, taken 11 to 12 days after vaccination. This clonotype originated in a man in his forties or fifties who received an inactivated influenza vaccine. Donor details come from another sample of the same person, matched by shared clones. The CDR3 amino acid sequence is: CSVEDRAGLFF. The nucleotide sequence reads TGCAGCGTTGAGGACCGCGCAGGCCTGTTTTTT.